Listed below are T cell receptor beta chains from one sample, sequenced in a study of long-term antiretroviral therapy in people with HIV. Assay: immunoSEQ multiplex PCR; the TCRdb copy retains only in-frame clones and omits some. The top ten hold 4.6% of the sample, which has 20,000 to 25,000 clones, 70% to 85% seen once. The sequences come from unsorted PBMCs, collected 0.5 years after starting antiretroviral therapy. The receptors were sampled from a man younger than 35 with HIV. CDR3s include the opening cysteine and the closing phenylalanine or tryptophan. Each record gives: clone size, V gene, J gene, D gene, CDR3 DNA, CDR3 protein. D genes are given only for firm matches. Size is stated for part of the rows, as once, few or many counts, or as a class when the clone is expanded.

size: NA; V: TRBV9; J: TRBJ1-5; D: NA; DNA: TGTGCCAGCAGTTCAGATATGGCGGACAATCAGCCCCAGCATTTT; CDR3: CASSSDMADNQPQHF
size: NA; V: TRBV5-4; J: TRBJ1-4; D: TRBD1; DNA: TGTGCCAGCAGCTTACAGGGGTTTAATGAAAAACTGTTTTTT; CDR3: CASSLQGFNEKLFF
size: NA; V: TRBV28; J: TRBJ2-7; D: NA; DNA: TGTGCCAGCAGCCTCCGGAGGGGGGTGTATTACGAGCAGTACTTC; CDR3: CASSLRRGVYYEQYF
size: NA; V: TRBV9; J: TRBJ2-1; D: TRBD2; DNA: TGTGCCAGCAGCGCAGGGGGACTAGCGGACAATGAGCAGTTCTTC; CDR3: CASSAGGLADNEQFF
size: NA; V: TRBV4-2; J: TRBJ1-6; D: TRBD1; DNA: TGTGCCAGCGGGGGACAGGGGGAAGGATCACCCCTCCACTTT; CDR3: CASGGQGEGSPLHF
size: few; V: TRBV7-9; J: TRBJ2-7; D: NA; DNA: TGTGCCAGCAGCCGATGGGGGACCCCCTACGAGCAGTACTTC; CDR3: CASSRWGTPYEQYF
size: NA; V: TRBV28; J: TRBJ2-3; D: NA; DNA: TGTGCCAGCACTAAAGTAGCGGAACGGGTAGATACGCAGTATTTT; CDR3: CASTKVAERVDTQYF
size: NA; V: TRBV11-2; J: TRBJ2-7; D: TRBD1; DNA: TGTGCCAGCAGCCGGCCGGGGACAGGGCACTCCTACGAGCAGTACTTC; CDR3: CASSRPGTGHSYEQYF
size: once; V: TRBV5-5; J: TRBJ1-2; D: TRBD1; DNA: TGTGCCAGCAGCTCCCGACAGACAGGGGATCTTAACTATGGCTACACCTTC; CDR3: CASSSRQTGDLNYGYTF
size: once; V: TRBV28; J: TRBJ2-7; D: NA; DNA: TGTGCCAGCAGTGTTTCTCGGGGCGAGCAGTACTTC; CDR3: CASSVSRGEQYF
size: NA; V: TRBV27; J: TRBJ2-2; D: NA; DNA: TGTGCCAGCAGTGTCGACGAGACGAACACCGGGGAGCTGTTTTTT; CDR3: CASSVDETNTGELFF
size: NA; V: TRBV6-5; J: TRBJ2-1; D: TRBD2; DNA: TGTGCCAGCAGACCGAGCGGGGGGCGAGACAATGAGCAGTTCTTC; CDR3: CASRPSGGRDNEQFF
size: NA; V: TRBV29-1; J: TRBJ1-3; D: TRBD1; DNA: TGCAGCGTTGTAACAGGGGGCTTAGGAAACACCATATATTTT; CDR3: CSVVTGGLGNTIYF
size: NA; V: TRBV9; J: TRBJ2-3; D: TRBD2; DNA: TGTGCCAGCAGCGTAGAACTAGCGGGGAACACAGATACGCAGTATTTT; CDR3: CASSVELAGNTDTQYF
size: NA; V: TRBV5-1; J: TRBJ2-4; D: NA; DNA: TGCGCCAGCAGCTTGGAGGGAACCCTAGCCAAAAACATTCAGTACTTC; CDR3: CASSLEGTLAKNIQYF
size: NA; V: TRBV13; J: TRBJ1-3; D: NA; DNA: TGTGCCAGCAGCTTGAGGGCCCTCTCTGGAAACACCATATATTTT; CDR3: CASSLRALSGNTIYF
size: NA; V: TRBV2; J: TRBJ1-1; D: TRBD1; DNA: TGTGCCAGCAGTGAGCTACAGGGACAGAGGAACACTGAAGCTTTCTTT; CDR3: CASSELQGQRNTEAFF
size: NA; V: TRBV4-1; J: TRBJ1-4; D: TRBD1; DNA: TGCGCCAGCAGCCCCTGGACAGGGGGTGTTTCTAATGAAAAACTGTTTTTT; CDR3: CASSPWTGGVSNEKLFF
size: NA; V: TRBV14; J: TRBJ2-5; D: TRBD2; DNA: TGTGCCAGCAGCCGCCCGGGACTAGCGGGAGAGACCCAGTACTTC; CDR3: CASSRPGLAGETQYF
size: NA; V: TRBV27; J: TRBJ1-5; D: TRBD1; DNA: TGTGCCAGCAGTTTGGGACAGAGCAATCAGCCCCAGCATTTT; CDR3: CASSLGQSNQPQHF